Listed below are T cell receptor beta chains from one sample, sequenced in a study of OX40 agonist ivuxolimab in advanced cancers. Repertoires were generated with immunoSEQ multiplex PCR, while TCRdb's copy carries only in-frame clones and drops some. This repertoire shows tens of thousands of clones, around 90% found once; its top ten account for approximately 12%. Source: CD4+ or CD8+ T cells sorted from blood, taken in a trial of the OX40 agonist ivuxolimab. The receptors stem from an adult with an advanced solid tumor such as melanoma, head and neck, liver or kidney cancer. Each CDR3 is given with its conserved first and last residue. The D gene is left open where the match is weak. The size of a clone is reported for some rows only, either as once, few or many, or as a class for expanded clones.

j_call d_call v_call clone_size cdr3_nt cdr3_aa
TRBJ2-1 - TRBV12-5 - TGTGCTAGTGGTTTGAGGGCAGACGTATACAATGAGCAGTTCTTC CASGLRADVYNEQFF
TRBJ2-7 - TRBV7-6 - TGTGCCAGCAGCTTAGAGGGGGGCGGCTCCTACGAGCAGTACTTC CASSLEGGGSYEQYF
TRBJ1-3 - TRBV7-9 - TGTGCCAGCAGCGTTCCAGGACTGCTCTCTGGAAACACCATATATTTT CASSVPGLLSGNTIYF
TRBJ1-5 - TRBV29-1 - TGCAGCGTTCGAGGGGATAGCAATCAGCCCCAGCATTTT CSVRGDSNQPQHF
TRBJ1-2 TRBD1 TRBV29-1 - TGCAGCGTTGAAGATAGGGCACAGGGGCCCTATGGCTACACCTTC CSVEDRAQGPYGYTF
TRBJ2-7 - TRBV5-1 once TGCGCCAGCAGCTTGGAGCCTAGCCGATCCTACGAGCAGTACTTC CASSLEPSRSYEQYF
TRBJ2-4 - TRBV6-6 - TGTGCCAGCACTTTAGGGGGTGGCAAAAACATTCAGTACTTC CASTLGGGKNIQYF
TRBJ2-7 - TRBV6-5 - TGTGCCAGCAGTTACTTTTCGGAGGGGGCGGGTGAGCAGTACTTC CASSYFSEGAGEQYF
TRBJ2-1 TRBD1 TRBV19 - TGTGCCAGTAGTATAGATCGGGACAGGGTCTCCTACAATGAGCAGTTCTTC CASSIDRDRVSYNEQFF
TRBJ1-1 - TRBV7-2 - TGTGCCAGCAGCTTAGGGGGGGTCGGCACTGAAGCTTTCTTT CASSLGGVGTEAFF
TRBJ1-1 TRBD1 TRBV4-1 - TGCGCCAGCAGCCACAGGGGGCTATTCACTGAAGCTTTCTTT CASSHRGLFTEAFF
TRBJ2-6 - TRBV19 - TGTGCCAGTAGGCCCCGCTCTGGGGCCAACGTCCTGACTTTC CASRPRSGANVLTF
TRBJ1-1 TRBD1 TRBV28 - TGTGCCAGCAGTTCAACAGGGGGGGGGACTGAAGCTTTCTTT CASSSTGGGTEAFF
TRBJ2-3 - TRBV9 - TGTGCCAGCAGCGTAGGAGGAGGCGGGACTAGCACAGATACGCAGTATTTT CASSVGGGGTSTDTQYF
TRBJ1-2 - TRBV4-2 - TGTGCCAGCAGCCCGTACGCGCCTACTTTCCCCGGGGATCAACCAGATGGCTACACCTTC CASSPYAPTFPGDQPDGYTF
TRBJ2-1 TRBD2 TRBV9 once TGTGCCAGCAGCGTCGTCAGCGGGGGTAATGATGAGCAGTTCTTC CASSVVSGGNDEQFF
TRBJ2-7 - TRBV6-5 - TGTGCCAGCAGTTACGGGACGGGGACCTACGAGCAGTACTTC CASSYGTGTYEQYF
TRBJ2-3 TRBD2 TRBV30 - TGTGCCTCCGAGCGGGGTAGCACAGATACGCAGTATTTT CASERGSTDTQYF
TRBJ2-7 - TRBV9 - TGTGCCAGCAGCGTAGGGGACTCCTACTACGAGCAGTACTTC CASSVGDSYYEQYF
TRBJ2-1 TRBD1 TRBV29-1 - TGCAGCCCCAGGGACAGCTACAATGAGCAGTTCTTC CSPRDSYNEQFF
TRBJ2-3 - TRBV18 - TGTGCCAGCTCACACAGGGACTCAGATACGCAGTATTTT CASSHRDSDTQYF
TRBJ1-1 - TRBV9 - TGTGCCAGCAGTGGGTCTGGCACGAACACTGAAGCTTTCTTT CASSGSGTNTEAFF